This record concerns one TCR beta chain sequence. The CDR3 totals 14 residues. Germline lookup yields CDR1 LNHDA and CDR2 SQIVND (reference sequence). V was trimmed by 6 bases and J by 0 bases, leaving 11 bases between them. This sample was taken from a study of blood T cell repertoires in COVID-19. Study-wide background: T cells, B-cell-depleted T cells, or PBMCs provided the cDNA or gDNA that served as material.

Assay: immunoSEQ multiplex PCR; the TCRdb copy retains only in-frame clones and omits some. The sample contains more than 200,000 clones, around 88% of which appear only once. Source material: peripheral blood. This sequence was found in a woman under 40 with COVID-19, enrolled during active disease. The chain is built from TRBV19 and TRBJ1-2; D possibly corresponds to TRBD1 (5 bases). This CDR3 reads CASSRTDTNYGYTF. DNA for the CDR3: TGTGCCAGTAGCCGAACGGACACTAACTATGGCTACACCTTC. Variable domain in full (rest from reference TRBV19 and TRBJ1-2): DGGITQSPKYLFRKEGQNVTLSCEQNLNHDAMYWYRQDPGQGLRLIYYSQIVNDFQKGDIAEGYSVSREKKESFPLTVTSAQKNPTAFYLCASSRTDTNYGYTFGSGTRLTVV.